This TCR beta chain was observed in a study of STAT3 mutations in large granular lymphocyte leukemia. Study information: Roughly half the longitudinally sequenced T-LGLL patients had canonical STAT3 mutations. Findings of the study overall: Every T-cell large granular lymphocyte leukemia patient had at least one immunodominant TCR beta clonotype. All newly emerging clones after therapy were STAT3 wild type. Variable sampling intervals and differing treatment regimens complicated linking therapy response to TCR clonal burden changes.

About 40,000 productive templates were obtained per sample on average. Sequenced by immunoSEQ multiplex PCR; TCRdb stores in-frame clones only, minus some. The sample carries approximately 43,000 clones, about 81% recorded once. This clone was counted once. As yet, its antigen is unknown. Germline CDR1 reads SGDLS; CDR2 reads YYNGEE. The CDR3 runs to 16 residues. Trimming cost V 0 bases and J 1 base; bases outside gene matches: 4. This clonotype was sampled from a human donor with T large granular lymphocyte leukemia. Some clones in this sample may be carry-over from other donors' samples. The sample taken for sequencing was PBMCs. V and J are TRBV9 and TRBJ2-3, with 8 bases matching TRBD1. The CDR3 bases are TGTGCCAGCAGCGTAGGAGTGGGACAGGGCACAGATACGCAGTATTTT. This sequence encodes CASSVGVGQGTDTQYF.